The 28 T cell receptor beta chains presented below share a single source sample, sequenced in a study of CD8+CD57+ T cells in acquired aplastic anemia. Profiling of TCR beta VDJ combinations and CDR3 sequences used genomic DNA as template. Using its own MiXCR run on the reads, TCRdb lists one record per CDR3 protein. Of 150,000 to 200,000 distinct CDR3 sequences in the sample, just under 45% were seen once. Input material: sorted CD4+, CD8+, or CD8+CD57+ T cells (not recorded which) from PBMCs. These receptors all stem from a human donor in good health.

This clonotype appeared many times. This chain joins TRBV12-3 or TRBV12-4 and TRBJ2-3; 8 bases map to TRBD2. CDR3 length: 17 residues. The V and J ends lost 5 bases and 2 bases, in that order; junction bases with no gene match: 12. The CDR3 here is CASSTRTSRGFTDTQYF. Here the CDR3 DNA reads TGTGCCAGCAGTACACGGACTAGCAGAGGCTTCACAGATACGCAGTATTTT.

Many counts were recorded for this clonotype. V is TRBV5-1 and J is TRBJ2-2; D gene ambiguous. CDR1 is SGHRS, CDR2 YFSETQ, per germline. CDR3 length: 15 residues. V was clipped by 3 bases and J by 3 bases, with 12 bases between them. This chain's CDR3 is CASSWQRSYTGELFF. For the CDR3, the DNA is TGCGCCAGCAGCTGGCAGAGGAGTTACACCGGGGAGCTGTTTTTT.

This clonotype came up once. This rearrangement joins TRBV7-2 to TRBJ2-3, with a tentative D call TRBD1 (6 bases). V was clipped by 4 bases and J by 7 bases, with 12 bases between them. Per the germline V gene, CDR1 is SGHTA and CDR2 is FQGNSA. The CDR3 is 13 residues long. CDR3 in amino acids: CASSSTGTNTQYF. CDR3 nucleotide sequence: TGTGCCAGCAGCTCCACAGGGACAAATACGCAGTATTTT.

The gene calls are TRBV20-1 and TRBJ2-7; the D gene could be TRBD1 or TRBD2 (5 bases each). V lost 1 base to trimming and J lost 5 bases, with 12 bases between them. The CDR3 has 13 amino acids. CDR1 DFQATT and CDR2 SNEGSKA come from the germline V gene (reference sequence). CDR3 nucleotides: TGCAGTGCTAGAGTCTCAGGGACCCACGAGCAGTACTTC. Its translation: CSARVSGTHEQYF.

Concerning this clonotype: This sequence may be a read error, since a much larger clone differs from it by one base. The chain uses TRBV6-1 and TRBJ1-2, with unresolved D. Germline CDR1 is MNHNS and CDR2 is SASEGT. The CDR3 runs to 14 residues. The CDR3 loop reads CASSEEVGNYGCTF. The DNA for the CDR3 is TGTGCCAGCAGTGAAGAGGTCGGTAACTATGGCTGCACCTTC.

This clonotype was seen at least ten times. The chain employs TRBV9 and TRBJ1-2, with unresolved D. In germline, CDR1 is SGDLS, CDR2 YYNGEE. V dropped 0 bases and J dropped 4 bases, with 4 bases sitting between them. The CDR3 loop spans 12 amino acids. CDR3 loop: CASSVASYGYTF. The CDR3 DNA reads TGTGCCAGCAGCGTAGCCAGCTATGGCTACACCTTC.

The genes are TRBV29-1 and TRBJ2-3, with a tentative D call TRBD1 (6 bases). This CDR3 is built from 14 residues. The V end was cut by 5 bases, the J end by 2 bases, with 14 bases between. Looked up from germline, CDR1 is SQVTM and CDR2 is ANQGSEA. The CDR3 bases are TGCAGCGTTCGGACAGTTACCTCCACAGATACGCAGTATTTT. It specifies CSVRTVTSTDTQYF.

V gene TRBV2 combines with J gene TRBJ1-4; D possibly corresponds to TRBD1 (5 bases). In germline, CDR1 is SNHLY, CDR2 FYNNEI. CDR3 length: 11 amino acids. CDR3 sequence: CAGERGEKLFF. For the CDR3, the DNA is TGTGCTGGGGAGCGGGGGGAAAAACTGTTTTTT.

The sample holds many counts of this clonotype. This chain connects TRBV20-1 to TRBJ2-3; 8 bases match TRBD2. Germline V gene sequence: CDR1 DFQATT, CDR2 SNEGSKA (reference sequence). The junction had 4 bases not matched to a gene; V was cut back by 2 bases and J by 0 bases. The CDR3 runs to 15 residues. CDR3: CSARIASGSTDTQYF. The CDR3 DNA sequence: TGCAGTGCTAGAATCGCTAGCGGGAGCACAGATACGCAGTATTTT.

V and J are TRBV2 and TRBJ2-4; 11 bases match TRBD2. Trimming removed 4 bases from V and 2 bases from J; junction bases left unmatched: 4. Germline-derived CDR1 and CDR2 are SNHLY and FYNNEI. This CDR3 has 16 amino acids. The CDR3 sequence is CASSAIAGGPKNIQYF. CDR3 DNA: TGTGCCAGCAGTGCCATAGCGGGGGGGCCCAAAAACATTCAGTACTTC.

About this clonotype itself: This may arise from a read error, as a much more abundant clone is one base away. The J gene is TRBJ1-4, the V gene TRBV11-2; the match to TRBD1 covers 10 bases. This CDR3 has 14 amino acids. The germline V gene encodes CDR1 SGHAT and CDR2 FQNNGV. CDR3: CASGPGQGREKLLF. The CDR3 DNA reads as TGTGCCAGCGGCCCGGGACAGGGGCGTGAAAAACTGCTTTTT.

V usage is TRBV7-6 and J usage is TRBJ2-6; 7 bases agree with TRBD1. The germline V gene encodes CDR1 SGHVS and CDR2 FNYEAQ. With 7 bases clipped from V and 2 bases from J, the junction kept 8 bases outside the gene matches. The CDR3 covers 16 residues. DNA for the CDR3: TGTGCCAGCACCACATCAACAGGGGCTGGGGCCAACGTCCTGACTTTC. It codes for CASTTSTGAGANVLTF.

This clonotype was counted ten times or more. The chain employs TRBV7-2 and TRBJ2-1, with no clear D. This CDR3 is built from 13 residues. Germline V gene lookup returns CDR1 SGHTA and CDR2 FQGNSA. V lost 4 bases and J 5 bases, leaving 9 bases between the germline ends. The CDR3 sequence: CASSSEHNNEQFF. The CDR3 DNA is TGTGCCAGCAGCTCCGAGCATAACAATGAGCAGTTCTTC.

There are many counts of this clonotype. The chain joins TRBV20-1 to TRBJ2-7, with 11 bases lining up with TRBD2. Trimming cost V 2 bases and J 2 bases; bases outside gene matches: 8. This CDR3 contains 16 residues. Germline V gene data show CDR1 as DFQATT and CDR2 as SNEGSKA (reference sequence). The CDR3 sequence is CSARSPLAGGPYEQYF. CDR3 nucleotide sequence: TGCAGTGCTAGATCTCCTCTAGCGGGGGGCCCCTACGAGCAGTACTTC.

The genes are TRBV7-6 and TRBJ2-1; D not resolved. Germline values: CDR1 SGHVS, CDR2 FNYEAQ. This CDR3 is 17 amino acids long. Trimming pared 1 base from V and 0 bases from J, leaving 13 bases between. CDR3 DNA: TGTGCCAGCAGCTTAGTACCCATACAGAGCTCCTACAATGAGCAGTTCTTC. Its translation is CASSLVPIQSSYNEQFF.

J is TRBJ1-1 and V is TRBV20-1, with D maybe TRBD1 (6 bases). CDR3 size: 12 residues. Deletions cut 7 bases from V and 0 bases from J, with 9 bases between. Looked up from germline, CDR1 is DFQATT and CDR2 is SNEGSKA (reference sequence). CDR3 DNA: TGCAGTGTTAACAGGGTGAACACTGAAGCTTTCTTT. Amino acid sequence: CSVNRVNTEAFF.

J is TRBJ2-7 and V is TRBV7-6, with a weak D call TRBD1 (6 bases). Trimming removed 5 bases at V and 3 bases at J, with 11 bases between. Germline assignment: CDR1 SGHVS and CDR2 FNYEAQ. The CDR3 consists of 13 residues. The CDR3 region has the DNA TGTGCCAGCAGCCCTGGACAGAACTACGAGCAGTACTTC. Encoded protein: CASSPGQNYEQYF.

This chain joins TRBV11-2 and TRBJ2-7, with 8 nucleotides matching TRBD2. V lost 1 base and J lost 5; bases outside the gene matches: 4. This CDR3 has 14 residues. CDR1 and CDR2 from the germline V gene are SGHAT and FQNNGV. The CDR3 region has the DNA TGTGCCAGCAGCTTAGGACTAGCGCGGAACGAGCAGTACTTC. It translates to CASSLGLARNEQYF.

CDR3 residues: CASSVTSGGPSGFNEQFF. The CDR3 DNA reads TGTGCCAGCAGCGTAACCAGCGGGGGCCCCTCGGGCTTCAATGAGCAGTTCTTC. The chain uses TRBV9 and TRBJ2-1, with 8 bases fitting TRBD2. The germline V gene has CDR1 SGDLS and CDR2 YYNGEE. V shed 1 base and J 6 bases; nucleotides not matched to a gene: 15. The CDR3 spans 18 residues.

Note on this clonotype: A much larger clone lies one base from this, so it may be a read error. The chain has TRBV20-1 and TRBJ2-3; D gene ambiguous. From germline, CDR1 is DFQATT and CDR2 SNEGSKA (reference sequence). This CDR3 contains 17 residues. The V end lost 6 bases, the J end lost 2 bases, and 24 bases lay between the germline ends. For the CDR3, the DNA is TGCAGTGCCACCACCTTCAGGCTTTCCGCCTACACAGATACGCAGTATTTT. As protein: CSATTFRLSAYTDTQYF.

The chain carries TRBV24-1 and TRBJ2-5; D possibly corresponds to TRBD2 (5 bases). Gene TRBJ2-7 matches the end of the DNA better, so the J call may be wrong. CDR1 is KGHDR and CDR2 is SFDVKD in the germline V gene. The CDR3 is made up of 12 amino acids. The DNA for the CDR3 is TGTGCCACCAGTCTAGGAGGTCACGAGCAGTACTTC. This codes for CATSLGGHEQYF.

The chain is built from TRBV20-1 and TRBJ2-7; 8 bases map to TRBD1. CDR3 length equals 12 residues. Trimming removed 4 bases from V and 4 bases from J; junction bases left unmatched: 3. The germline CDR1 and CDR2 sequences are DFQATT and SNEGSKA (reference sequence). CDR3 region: CSATRQGYEQYF. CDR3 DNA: TGCAGTGCTACAAGACAGGGGTACGAGCAGTACTTC.

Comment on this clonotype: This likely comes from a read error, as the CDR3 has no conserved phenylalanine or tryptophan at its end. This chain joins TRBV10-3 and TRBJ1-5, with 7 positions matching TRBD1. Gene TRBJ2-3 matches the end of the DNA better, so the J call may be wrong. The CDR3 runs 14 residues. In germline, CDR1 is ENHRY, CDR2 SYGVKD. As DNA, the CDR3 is TGTGCCATCAGGGAGACAGGGCCCCATCAGCCCCAGTATTCT. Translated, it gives CAIRETGPHQPQYS.

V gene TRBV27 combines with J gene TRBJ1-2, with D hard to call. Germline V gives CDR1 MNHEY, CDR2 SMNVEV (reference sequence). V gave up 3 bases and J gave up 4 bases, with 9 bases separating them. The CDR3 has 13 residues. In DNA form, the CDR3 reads TGTGCCAGCAGTTTTCGGGGTGGCTATGGCTACACCTTC. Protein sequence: CASSFRGGYGYTF.

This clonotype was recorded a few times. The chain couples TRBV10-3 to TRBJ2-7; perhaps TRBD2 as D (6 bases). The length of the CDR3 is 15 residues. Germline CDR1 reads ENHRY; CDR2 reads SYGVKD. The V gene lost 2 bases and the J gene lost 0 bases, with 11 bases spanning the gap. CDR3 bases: TGTGCCATCAGTGAGACGGGGGATAGCTCCTACGAGCAGTACTTC. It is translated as CAISETGDSSYEQYF.

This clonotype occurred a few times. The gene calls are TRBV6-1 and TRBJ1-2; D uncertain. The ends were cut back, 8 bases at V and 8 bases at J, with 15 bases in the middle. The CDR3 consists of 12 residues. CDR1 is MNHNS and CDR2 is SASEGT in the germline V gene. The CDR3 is CASRPWEGGYTF. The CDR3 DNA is TGTGCCAGCCGCCCTTGGGAAGGGGGCTACACCTTC.

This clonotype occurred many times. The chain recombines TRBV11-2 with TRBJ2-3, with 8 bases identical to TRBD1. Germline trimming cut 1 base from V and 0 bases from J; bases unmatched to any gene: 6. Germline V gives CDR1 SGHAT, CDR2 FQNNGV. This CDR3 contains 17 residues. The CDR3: CASSLVTGGSSTDTQYF. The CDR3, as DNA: TGTGCCAGCAGCTTAGTTACAGGGGGTTCTAGCACAGATACGCAGTATTTT.

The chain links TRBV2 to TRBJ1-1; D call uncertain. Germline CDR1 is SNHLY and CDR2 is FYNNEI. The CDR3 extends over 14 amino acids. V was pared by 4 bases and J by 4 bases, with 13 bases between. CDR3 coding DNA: TGTGCCAGCAGTGGGCCCCTCCGGGGCACTGAAGCTTTCTTT. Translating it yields CASSGPLRGTEAFF.